A single sample gave rise to the 18 T cell receptor beta chains below, sequenced in a study of graft-versus-host responses after intestinal transplantation. Measured with immunoSEQ multiplex PCR; TCRdb has only the in-frame clones, and not every one. The data contain 15,000 or so clones, around 95% of them singletons. Sequenced here: PBMCs, sampled 9 days after transplant. These receptors all stem from a human patient who received an intestinal transplant, so some T cells may come from the graft donor.

J is TRBJ2-1 and V is TRBV11-2; perhaps TRBD2 as D (6 bases). Germline CDR1 is SGHAT and CDR2 is FQNNGV. This CDR3 has 15 amino acids. Trimming cost V 5 bases and J 4 bases, with 15 bases left between them. The CDR3 nucleotides are TGTGCCAGCAGCCGTAGCGGCAGGGATTACAATGAGCAGTTCTTC. Its protein product is CASSRSGRDYNEQFF.

In its sample, this clone was seen once. V gene TRBV7-9 combines with J gene TRBJ2-7; D is unresolved. The CDR3 loop spans 16 amino acids. Trimming stripped 1 base from V and 2 bases from J, with 15 bases between. Germline V lookup: CDR1 SEHNR, CDR2 FQNEAQ (reference sequence). This CDR3 is CASSLVALQITYEQYF. The CDR3 nucleotides read TGTGCCAGCAGCTTAGTTGCACTCCAGATAACCTACGAGCAGTACTTC.

This clone was recorded once. The chain links TRBV2 to TRBJ2-5; D is uncertain. The CDR3 contains 14 residues. Trimming took 4 bases from V and 1 from J, leaving 10 bases between them. Germline V lookup: CDR1 SNHLY, CDR2 FYNNEI. The CDR3 reads CASSVGSSQETQYF. The CDR3 DNA sequence: TGTGCCAGCAGTGTGGGGTCTTCCCAAGAGACCCAGTACTTC.

The V and J genes are TRBV27 and TRBJ1-5; D unresolved. This CDR3 comprises 12 residues. Germline V gives CDR1 MNHEY, CDR2 SMNVEV (reference sequence). V was trimmed by 1 base and J by 6 bases, leaving 4 bases between them. The CDR3 protein is CASSLLGQPQHF. The CDR3 nucleotides are TGTGCCAGCAGTTTATTGGGTCAGCCCCAGCATTTT.

This clone is a singleton in its sample. This chain links TRBV11-3 with TRBJ2-2; 12 bases map to TRBD2. Germline V gene sequence: CDR1 SGHNT, CDR2 YENEEA. The J segment lost 6 bases and the V segment lost 4 bases, leaving 3 bases of the junction unmatched. CDR3 length: 15 amino acids. CDR3 sequence reads: CASSSTSGSPGELFF. The DNA for the CDR3 is TGTGCCAGCAGCTCGACTAGCGGGAGCCCCGGGGAGCTGTTTTTT. Full variable domain (missing parts from reference TRBV11-3 and TRBJ2-2): EAGVVQSPRYKIIEKKQPVAFWCNPISGHNTLYWYLQNLGQGPELLIRYENEEAVDDSQLPKDRFSAERLKGVDSTLKIQPAELGDSAVYLCASSSTSGSPGELFFGEGSRLTVL.

J is TRBJ1-2 and V is TRBV27; D might be TRBD1 (5 bases). Deletions cut 1 base from V and 8 bases from J, with 14 bases between. The CDR3 covers 14 residues. Germline V lookup: CDR1 MNHEY, CDR2 SMNVEV (reference sequence). The CDR3, as DNA: TGTGCCAGCAGTTTATGGGGGTCCGGTAAGGGCTACACCTTC. Protein product: CASSLWGSGKGYTF.

The CDR3 loop is CASSLWVSYEQYF. The CDR3 DNA sequence: TGTGCCAGCAGCTTATGGGTATCGTACGAGCAGTACTTC. V gene TRBV7-2 combines with J gene TRBJ2-7; D not resolved. Trimming stripped 2 bases from V and 4 bases from J, with 9 bases between. This CDR3 has 13 residues. CDR1 and CDR2 (germline): SGHTA, FQGNSA.

V and J are TRBV6-5 and TRBJ2-4; no reliable D call. The CDR3 contains 12 residues. Trimming removed 5 bases from V and 4 bases from J, with 6 bases in between. Germline lookup yields CDR1 MNHEY and CDR2 SVGAGI. CDR3 DNA: TGTGCCAGCAGTGACTTAAAAAACATTCAGTACTTC. Its protein product is CASSDLKNIQYF.

V is TRBV11-2 and J is TRBJ2-3; D is tentatively TRBD1 or TRBD2 (5 bases each). V lost 4 bases to trimming and J lost 0 bases, with 14 bases between them. Germline V gene sequence: CDR1 SGHAT, CDR2 FQNNGV. The CDR3 sequence is 16 residues long. The CDR3 spells CASSSQRWGSTDTQYF. The CDR3 DNA reads as TGTGCCAGCAGCTCCCAGAGGTGGGGGAGCACAGATACGCAGTATTTT.

The chain has TRBV18 and TRBJ2-7, with 10 nucleotides matching TRBD1. This CDR3 is built from 16 residues. Germline V gene sequence: CDR1 KGHSH, CDR2 LQKENI. V was pared by 3 bases and J by 7 bases, with 12 bases of the junction left unmatched. The CDR3 spells CASSPLWDRGGEEQYF. DNA of the CDR3: TGTGCCAGCTCACCCTTATGGGACAGGGGAGGAGAGGAGCAGTACTTC.

The chain combines TRBV6-5 with TRBJ2-7; the match to TRBD1 covers 9 bases. The germline CDR1 and CDR2 sequences are MNHEY and SVGAGI. The CDR3 consists of 15 residues. The J segment lost 4 bases and the V segment lost 0 bases, leaving 4 bases of the junction unmatched. In DNA form, the CDR3 reads TGTGCCAGCAGTTACTCGAACAGGGGGCTGTACGAGCAGTACTTC. It translates to CASSYSNRGLYEQYF.

The rearrangement uses TRBV27 and TRBJ2-2; D is possibly TRBD1 (6 bases). The CDR3 spans 13 residues. Germline V gene lookup returns CDR1 MNHEY and CDR2 SMNVEV (reference sequence). Trimming stripped 2 bases from V and 7 bases from J, with 8 bases between. The CDR3 DNA reads TGTGCCAGCAGTTTACAGGGGATCGGGGAGCTGTTTTTT. Translation gives CASSLQGIGELFF.

V gene TRBV28 combines with J gene TRBJ1-2; tentatively, D is TRBD1 (6 bases). This CDR3 is built from 15 residues. V was clipped by 2 bases and J by 0 bases, with 10 bases between them. Germline V CDR1 and CDR2: MDHEN, SYDVKM. CDR3 nucleotides: TGTGCCAGCAGTTTACGGCAGGGGACTAACTATGGCTACACCTTC. This codes for CASSLRQGTNYGYTF.

The chain is built from TRBV7-9 and TRBJ1-4; TRBD1 might be the D (5 bases). The V end was cut by 4 bases, the J end by 7 bases, with 16 bases between. This CDR3 is built from 15 residues. The germline CDR1 and CDR2 sequences are SEHNR and FQNEAQ (reference sequence). CDR3 loop: CASSYMGGEGEKLFF. CDR3 nucleotide sequence: TGTGCCAGCAGCTATATGGGGGGAGAAGGTGAAAAACTGTTTTTT.

The rearrangement links TRBV27 to TRBJ2-5; TRBD1 matches at 7 bases. The J call may not be correct, given that the DNA end is closer to TRBJ2-7. The CDR3 is 12 amino acids. CDR1 and CDR2 from the germline V gene are MNHEY and SMNVEV (reference sequence). DNA for the CDR3: TGTGCCAGCAGTCCGCAGGGGGTCGAGCAGTACTTC. Its translation: CASSPQGVEQYF.

This chain links TRBV11-3 with TRBJ2-7, with D possibly being TRBD1 or TRBD2 (5 bases each). V was cut by 5 bases and J by 6 bases, with 14 bases left in between. The length of the CDR3 is 13 residues. The V gene's germline CDR1 is SGHNT and CDR2 YENEEA. CDR3 amino acids: CASSPGPRAEQYF. CDR3 in DNA: TGTGCCAGCAGCCCGGGACCTAGGGCCGAGCAGTACTTC.

The genes are TRBV19 and TRBJ1-4, with a weak D call TRBD1 (6 bases). CDR1 and CDR2 from the germline V gene are LNHDA and SQIVND (reference sequence). CDR3 length: 17 residues. The ends were cut back, 5 bases at V and 0 bases at J, with 16 bases in the middle. The chain's CDR3 is CASSSGVGRATNEKLFF. DNA for the CDR3: TGTGCCAGTAGTTCAGGGGTTGGGAGGGCAACTAATGAAAAACTGTTTTTT.

The rearrangement uses TRBV6-5 and TRBJ2-7, with D perhaps TRBD1 (6 bases). Trimming cost V 5 bases and J 2 bases, with 13 bases left between them. Looked up from germline, CDR1 is MNHEY and CDR2 is SVGAGI. The CDR3 consists of 14 residues. CDR3 sequence reads: CASSPRQAPYEQYF. For the CDR3, the DNA is TGTGCCAGCAGTCCCAGACAGGCCCCCTACGAGCAGTACTTC.